The 14 T cell receptor beta chains reported below all come from one sample, sequenced in a study of T cell repertoires in cytomegalovirus infection. Each CDR3 protein gets one entry after TCRdb re-called the reads with MiXCR. The sample lists approximately 500,000 distinct CDR3 sequences; around 11% were seen once. Sequenced: PBMCs. Source of these receptors: a human donor in good health (CMV status not recorded). Some clones in this sample may be carry-over from other donors' samples.

This clonotype was found many times. The chain has TRBV18 and TRBJ1-2; D ambiguous. Between the trimmed V and J ends, which lost 1 base and 1 base, there was a span of 10 bases. This CDR3 region has 15 residues. Germline values: CDR1 KGHSH, CDR2 LQKENI. The CDR3 DNA sequence: TGTGCCAGCTCACCACAGGAGCCTATTAACTATGGCTACACCTTC. Translated, it gives CASSPQEPINYGYTF. The full variable domain, with the rest looked up from reference TRBV18 and TRBJ1-2, is NAGVMQNPRHLVRRRGQEARLRCSPMKGHSHVYWYRQLPEEGLKFMVYLQKENIIDESGMPKERFSAEFPKEGPSILRIQQVVRGDSAAYFCASSPQEPINYGYTFGSGTRLTVV.

This clonotype appeared many times. Here the CDR3 DNA reads TGTGCCAGCAGCTCTCCCCCGTCCACAGATACGCAGTATTTT. It is translated as CASSSPPSTDTQYF. V and J are TRBV7-2 and TRBJ2-3; D not certain. The CDR3 has 14 residues. V lost 4 bases and J lost 2, with 10 bases in between. Germline CDR1 SGHTA, CDR2 FQGNSA.

This clonotype showed up just a few times. This rearrangement joins TRBV9 to TRBJ1-2, with D possibly being TRBD1 (6 bases). V was pared by 0 bases and J by 1 base, with 19 bases between. Germline V gives CDR1 SGDLS, CDR2 YYNGEE. The CDR3 consists of 18 residues. CDR3 sequence reads: CASSVEAGRGGNNYGYTF. In DNA form, the CDR3 reads TGTGCCAGCAGCGTAGAGGCTGGGCGAGGGGGGAATAACTATGGCTACACCTTC.

This clonotype came up many times. At one of its ends the junction is not consistent with the germline gene, which may arise from a read error. The rearrangement joins TRBV11-2 to TRBJ2-3; no definite D call. The CDR3 is 13 residues long. CDR1 SGHAT and CDR2 FQNNGV come from the germline V gene. The CDR3 sequence is CASCFRTTDTQYF. The CDR3 DNA follows: TGTGCCAGCTGCTTCCGAACCACAGATACGCAGTATTTT. Combining the CDR3 with reference TRBV11-2 and TRBJ2-3 gives the whole variable domain EAGVAQSPRYKIIEKRQSVAFWCNPISGHATLYWYQQILGQGPKLLIQFQNNGVVDDSQLPKDRFSAERLKGVDSTLKIQPAKLEDSAVYLCASCFRTTDTQYFGPGTRLTVL.

The J gene is TRBJ1-1, the V gene TRBV10-3, with 7 bases fitting TRBD1. Germline-derived CDR1 and CDR2 are ENHRY and SYGVKD. V was clipped by 8 bases and J by 0 bases; unmatched bases: 3. The CDR3 runs to 13 residues. CDR3: CAIGTAMNTEAFF. CDR3 DNA: TGTGCCATCGGGACAGCAATGAACACTGAAGCTTTCTTT.

This clonotype was seen repeatedly, ten times or more. One junction end disagrees with the germline gene, perhaps due to a read error. The rearrangement joins TRBV12-3 or TRBV12-4 to TRBJ1-1; D is undetermined. The CDR3 totals 14 residues. CDR3 in amino acids: CASSLVAGNTEAFF. The CDR3 DNA reads as TGTGCCAGCAGCTTAGTGGCAGGGAACACTGAAGCTTTCTTT.

This clonotype was seen many times. This chain links TRBV7-2 with TRBJ2-7; maybe TRBD2 (6 bases). This CDR3 is 14 amino acids long. Between the trimmed V and J ends, which lost 1 base and 2 bases, there was a span of 9 bases. Germline CDR1 SGHTA, CDR2 FQGNSA. DNA for the CDR3: TGTGCCAGCAGCTTAGGCAGGAGGGCCTACGAGCAGTACTTC. Protein product: CASSLGRRAYEQYF. Variable domain in full (rest from reference TRBV7-2 and TRBJ2-7): GAGVSQSPSNKVTEKGKDVELRCDPISGHTALYWYRQSLGQGLEFLIYFQGNSAPDKSGLPSDRFSAERTGGSVSTLTIQRTQQEDSAVYLCASSLGRRAYEQYFGPGTRLTVT.

DNA for the CDR3: TGCAGTGCTAGACCGTTTGACAAATATGGCTACACCTTC. Its translation: CSARPFDKYGYTF. This chain uses TRBV20-1 with TRBJ1-2; D is undetermined. V lost 2 bases and J lost 5, with 12 bases in between. Germline assignment: CDR1 DFQATT and CDR2 SNEGSKA (reference sequence). This CDR3 has 13 residues.

This clonotype was seen many times. This chain links TRBV11-2 with TRBJ2-7; 9 bases align to TRBD1. Germline loops: CDR1 SGHAT, CDR2 FQNNGV. V was pared by 5 bases and J by 4 bases, with 6 bases of the junction left unmatched. CDR3 size: 14 residues. The CDR3 region is CASSARTGAYEQYF. CDR3 bases: TGTGCCAGCAGCGCCCGGACAGGGGCTTACGAGCAGTACTTC.

Details on this clonotype: A much larger clone differs by one base, so this may be a read error. The chain employs TRBV19 and TRBJ2-1; 7 nucleotides align to TRBD2. The CDR3 has 14 residues. Germline CDR1 and CDR2: LNHDA and SQIVND (reference sequence). The CDR3 sequence is CASSRTRSLNELFF. The CDR3 DNA is TGTGCCAGTAGTCGGACTAGATCCCTCAATGAGCTGTTCTTC.

This sequence joins TRBV24-1 and TRBJ2-1; D is unclear. Germline CDR1 reads KGHDR; CDR2 reads SFDVKD. There are 16 residues in the CDR3. V was clipped by 2 bases and J by 0 bases, with 10 bases between them. CDR3 DNA sequence: TGTGCCACCAGTGATTCCTTTCCGAGCTCCTACAATGAGCAGTTCTTC. Translating gives CATSDSFPSSYNEQFF.

The rearrangement uses TRBV20-1 and TRBJ1-5; no reliable D call. The germline V gene encodes CDR1 DFQATT and CDR2 SNEGSKA (reference sequence). CDR3 size: 11 residues. Trimming pared 1 base from V and 4 bases from J, leaving 2 bases between. As DNA, the CDR3 is TGCAGTGCTAGAGGGAATCAGCCCCAGCATTTT. Its translation is CSARGNQPQHF.

This clonotype was detected only once. This may come from a read error, since a much larger clone is one base off. V gene TRBV7-2 combines with J gene TRBJ2-1; the D call may be TRBD1 or TRBD2 (5 bases each). CDR1 and CDR2 from the germline V gene are SGHTA and FQGNSA. The CDR3 contains 16 residues. V was shortened by 4 bases and J by 9 bases, with 22 bases between the two germline ends. The CDR3 is CASSSSGTLFLSEQFF. Here the CDR3 DNA reads TGTGCCAGCAGCTCTTCCGGGACCCTTTTCCTAAGTGAGCAGTTCTTC.

This clonotype was recorded many times. This chain connects TRBV11-2 to TRBJ1-2; tentatively, D is TRBD1 (5 bases). The length of the CDR3 is 15 residues. Germline lookup yields CDR1 SGHAT and CDR2 FQNNGV. V lost 4 bases, J lost 5 bases, and 17 bases lay in between. CDR3: CASSSTATSQYGYTF. CDR3 DNA: TGTGCCAGCAGCTCGACAGCGACCTCTCAATATGGCTACACCTTC.